This TCR beta chain is drawn from a study of T cell changes during pregnancy in multiple sclerosis. Germline-derived CDR1 and CDR2 are SGHTA and FQGTGA. J gave up 7 bases and V 5 bases, and 3 bases lay outside the gene matches. The CDR3 has 13 residues. Sequencing used immunoSEQ multiplex PCR; TCRdb keeps in-frame clones, though not all of them. Among more than 45,000 clones listed, 94% were seen once. The sample was CD4+ T cells from peripheral blood mononuclear cells, taken in the first trimester of pregnancy. V and J are TRBV7-3 and TRBJ1-4; 8 bases fit TRBD1. The source of this sequence is a female donor with multiple sclerosis, enrolled in a pregnancy study. The CDR3 DNA reads as TGTGCCAGCAGCATCGACAGGGGTGAAAAACTGTTTTTT. It is translated as CASSIDRGEKLFF.